Listed below are T cell receptor beta chains from one sample, sequenced in a study of T-cell reconstitution after alpha-beta-depleted transplantation in children. MiXCR, applied by TCRdb to the PCR reads, yields one record per CDR3 protein. The sample contains about 420,000 distinct CDR3 sequences, around 15% of which appear only once. Sequences were derived from PBMCs, mostly from graft donor cells, sampled 360 days after TCRalphabeta/CD19-depleted stem cell transplant. These receptors all come from a boy less than two years old who had a stem cell transplant for Wiskott-Aldrich syndrome, so the T cells may come from the graft donor. Each CDR3 is given without its conserved first and last residue. The D gene is left open where the match is weak. Not all rows give a size; the values are once, few, many and, for expanded clones, a class.

>11|TRBJ2-2|-|-|TRBV12-3/TRBV12-4
ASSLPADKELF
>14|TRBJ2-3|TRBD2|-|TRBV4-3
ASSQGTSGRGDTQY
>12|TRBJ2-7|TRBD1|few|TRBV10-3
AIRPTGATYEQY
>13|TRBJ2-7|TRBD1|-|TRBV10-1
ASSTTGTGEREQY
>14|TRBJ2-4|TRBD1|once|TRBV30
AWKSGTGLAKNIQY
>10|TRBJ2-1|TRBD1|few|TRBV7-9
ATPTGAYEQF
>13|TRBJ1-6|-|few|TRBV6-2/TRBV6-3
ASSPGTLYNSPLH
>15|TRBJ2-7|-|few|TRBV4-1
ASSLIEAQGFPYEQY
>13|TRBJ2-7|TRBD1|-|TRBV5-1
ASKLRGSGNYEQY
>13|TRBJ2-7|TRBD2|few|TRBV3-1
ASRARLAGLYEQY
>13|TRBJ2-7|-|few|TRBV6-2/TRBV6-3
ASSYSMPRGTEQY
>11|TRBJ1-3|TRBD1|-|TRBV20-1
SAMTGGGNTIY
>10|TRBJ2-5|-|-|TRBV6-2/TRBV6-3
ASSEVRETQY
>12|TRBJ2-1|-|-|TRBV6-2/TRBV6-3
ASSYGARYNEQF
>9|TRBJ1-1|-|-|TRBV12-3/TRBV12-4
ASRDFTEAF
>16|TRBJ2-7|TRBD2|few|TRBV4-3
ASSQYSVAGVPPYEQY
>12|TRBJ2-7|-|few|TRBV27
ASSTIMSSYEQY
>14|TRBJ1-6|-|-|TRBV5-6
ASSLNQGARNSPLH
>11|TRBJ2-7|-|few|TRBV5-5
ASSLASTHEQY
>15|TRBJ2-1|TRBD2|few|TRBV4-3
ASSQEGLAGDGNEQF
>15|TRBJ2-7|-|few|TRBV21-1
ASSKRIRACQDHEQY
>12|TRBJ2-5|-|-|TRBV5-1
ASGGQLWGETQY
>17|TRBJ2-2|TRBD2|few|TRBV27
ASSSLGTSGRADTGELF
>14|TRBJ2-1|TRBD2|-|TRBV7-6
ASSLGGGRSHNEQF
>12|TRBJ2-2|-|-|TRBV9
ASSVVQSTGELF
>13|TRBJ1-1|TRBD1|-|TRBV20-1
SARVYGTGNTEAF
>13|TRBJ1-5|TRBD1|few|TRBV10-3
AISEGQGQNQPQH
>15|TRBJ2-3|TRBD2|-|TRBV2
ASSDDPLAGGPDTQY
>17|TRBJ2-1|TRBD2|-|TRBV5-1
ASSLGGPGTSGNYNEQF
>16|TRBJ2-1|TRBD1|few|TRBV11-1
ASSHRGPGQGVYNEQF
>15|TRBJ1-1|-|-|TRBV13
ASSFRRPGRLNTEAF
>9|TRBJ2-5|-|-|TRBV24-1
ATSDLKSQY
>14|TRBJ2-1|-|-|TRBV5-1
ASSFSGVSSYNEQF
>17|TRBJ1-6|TRBD1|many|TRBV28
ASSLPTDRGIYYNSPLH
>12|TRBJ1-2|-|few|TRBV7-2
ASSRATGLYGYT
>11|TRBJ2-7|-|few|TRBV10-3
AISGTVFYEQY
>12|TRBJ2-5|-|few|TRBV29-1
SVRGRSGLETQY
>12|TRBJ2-3|TRBD2|once|TRBV29-1
SVSGGGYTDTQY
>15|TRBJ2-1|-|-|TRBV12-3/TRBV12-4
ASSLLGARGLYNEEF
>15|TRBJ2-6|TRBD1|once|TRBV20-1
SATATGDYSGANVLT
>14|TRBJ2-1|-|-|TRBV2
ASFLKRVPSNNEQF
>13|TRBJ2-7|-|few|TRBV7-9
ASSLARRGPYEQY
>13|TRBJ2-7|TRBD2|few|TRBV7-8
ASGPKRESPYEQY
>11|TRBJ2-5|-|-|TRBV7-8
ASSFGKGETQY
>15|TRBJ2-3|TRBD2|-|TRBV11-2
ASSLSLAGGATDTQY
>10|TRBJ1-2|-|few|TRBV5-1
ASMAEGHGYT
>12|TRBJ1-4|TRBD1|many|TRBV13
ASSLGTENEKLF
>13|TRBJ2-1|-|-|TRBV5-5
ASSFSGRSYNEQF